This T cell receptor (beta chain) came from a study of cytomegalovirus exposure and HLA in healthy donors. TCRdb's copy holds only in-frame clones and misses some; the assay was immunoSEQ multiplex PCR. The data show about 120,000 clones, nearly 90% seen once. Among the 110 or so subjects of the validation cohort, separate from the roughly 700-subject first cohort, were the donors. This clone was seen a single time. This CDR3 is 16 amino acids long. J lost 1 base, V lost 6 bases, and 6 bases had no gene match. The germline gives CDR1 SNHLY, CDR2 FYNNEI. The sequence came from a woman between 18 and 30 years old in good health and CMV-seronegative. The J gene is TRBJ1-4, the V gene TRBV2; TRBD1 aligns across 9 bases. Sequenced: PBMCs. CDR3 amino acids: CASRINRGLTNEKLFF. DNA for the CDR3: TGTGCCAGCAGGATAAACAGGGGGCTAACTAATGAAAAACTGTTTTTT. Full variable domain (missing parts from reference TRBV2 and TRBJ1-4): EPEVTQTPSHQVTQMGQEVILRCVPISNHLYFYWYRQILGQKVEFLVSFYNNEISEKSEIFDDQFSVERPDGSNFTLKIRSTKLEDSAMYFCASRINRGLTNEKLFFGSGTQLSVL.